What follows describes a single TCR beta chain. The antigen is not known. This sample is part of a study of cytomegalovirus exposure and HLA in healthy donors. Study conclusions and caveats: Later, an analysis found that TCR clusters from the first cohort tended to co-occur in the 120 or so validation repertoires. According to reports, the classifier identified cytomegalovirus status with high specificity and sensitivity.

While the first cohort had around 700 subjects, the donors belonged to the separate validation cohort of about 120 subjects. The method was immunoSEQ multiplex PCR; TCRdb's version includes in-frame clones alone and lacks a portion of them. The sample carries over 110,000 clones, 85% to 90% recorded once. This CDR3 spans 14 amino acids. Losses at the gene ends were 6 bases for V and 9 bases for J; bases not matched to a gene: 7. CDR1 and CDR2 from the germline V gene are MNHEY and SVGAGI. The specimen sequenced was PBMCs. The chain carries TRBV6-5 and TRBJ2-1; TRBD1 agrees at 11 bases. This sequence originates from a man aged 18 to 35 in good health and CMV-seronegative. The CDR3 protein is CASSRTGGFLEQFF. The CDR3 DNA reads as TGTGCCAGCAGCCGGACAGGGGGCTTTCTTGAGCAGTTCTTC.